This T cell receptor (beta chain) was sequenced during a study of metastatic and nonmetastatic thyroid tumors (dated by TCRdb to 2018 to 2021). Turning to the overall study: Repertoires were compared across peripheral blood and tumor or nodule tissue samples from malignant and benign thyroid patients. General study outcomes and caveats: In both blood and tumor samples, TCR beta diversity was reported to be significantly higher in malignant tumors than in benign nodules.

Receptor libraries were prepared by PCR. This sample was sequenced with an Illumina HiSeq 4000. The TCR beta-chain CDR3 region of each patient was profiled by high-throughput sequencing. From the authors' description of their analysis: The researchers built a classifier to tell apart papillary thyroid cancer patients with distant metastasis, based on CDR3 differences among clinicopathological groups. To measure repertoire diversity the researchers used the Shannon index, while the Morisita-Horn index served to gauge how similar the tumor and blood repertoires were. TCRdb cleaned the public reads at Q25 with fastp, built clones with MiXCR and kept in-frame beta chains. The V and J calls and clone size are TCRdb's, not the authors'. In this sample the table shows around 18,000 clones, 30% to 40% of which occur a single time. The ten top clones hold roughly 18% of the sample. A word on this clone: Its antigen specificity is not known. The input lacks base qualities; no much larger clone sits a single base away.

None of the patients had been given any treatment before thyroid surgery. Using T-cell receptor beta sequencing, the study looked back at clinical samples from patients collected from about 2012 to 2018. The germline V gene yields KGHDR for CDR1 and SFDVKD for CDR2. The CDR3 has 15 amino acids, counting the end cysteine and phenylalanine. The DNA shown is the 45-base CDR3, in frame from base 1. Germline trimming amounts to 5 bases on V and 2 bases on J, with 6 as the count of junction bases outside the gene matches. Material: tumor tissue. This receptor was obtained from a female donor with papillary thyroid cancer or a benign thyroid nodule (not recorded which). Some clones in this sample may be carry-over from other donors' samples. The sequence joins TRBV24-1 to TRBJ2-3; 7 bases in the junction line up with TRBD1. The CDR3 protein: CATSVYTGATDTQYF. The bases are TGTGCCACCAGTGTCTACACAGGGGCCACAGATACGCAGTATTTT.